What follows describes a single TCR beta chain. This clone's antigen is unknown. No clone much larger than this one lies a single base away; base qualities are absent. The sample comes from a study of cytomegalovirus exposure and HLA in healthy donors (TCRdb year 2017). Some background on the complete study: An earlier analysis of 550 to 700 of the donors reported more than 250 Gb of sequence data and more than 90 million unique TCR beta sequences from about 179 million T cells. A handful of DR-DQ haplotypes were handled as single units for association and clustering because linkage in the cohort was strong. Among approximately 370 genotyped donors of the cohort, an average of approximately 200,000 unique TCR beta nucleotide sequences was sequenced per donor, of which roughly 17% were non-productive. Both class I and class II loci were covered by HLA typing, at four-digit resolution. Typing coverage varied by locus: about 620-640 donors for A, B, C, DRB1 and DQB1; 500 to 550 for DQA1; approximately 610 for DPA1; approximately 470 for DPB1. In the later analysis, no new phenotypic data were used to find candidate immune exposures; instead, reliance was placed on TCR beta sequences and their occurrence across donors. In an earlier analysis of roughly 580 of the donors, high-throughput TCR beta sequencing was used to judge whether each TCR beta V gene segment behaved as functional or pseudogenic. Using immunosequencing, the study profiled T cell repertoires from about 620 subjects and related those repertoires to cytomegalovirus serostatus. A later analysis re-examined previously published TCR beta repertoires from 600 to 700 donors and added high-resolution HLA genotyping to investigate patterns of TCR occurrence. A separate validation cohort of approximately 130 different subjects was used in addition to the roughly 720-subject first cohort. Of the 350 to 400 genotyped donors, about 84% fell in the genetic ancestry cluster associated with self-reported Caucasian donors. An early release that covered some 630 HLA-typed donors contained approximately 300 gigabases of sequencing data and 75 million to 100 million unique TCR sequences. Donor age, sex, ethnicity and CMV serostatus were compiled together with the repertoire data. The study aimed to test whether signatures of past pathogen exposure could be identified by cataloging public T cell receptors. Every repertoire in the discovery cohort had been generated on one and the same sequencing platform. The study combined high-throughput TCR immunosequencing, statistical association of individual TCRs with disease status, and machine learning to predict cytomegalovirus infection status. A later genetic analysis used genome-wide SNP genotypes for about three fifths of the 666 donors, treating that subset as a discovery cohort.

Results the study describes overall, beyond this receptor: In this cohort, only TCR beta chains were sequenced, and detectable features were limited by the absence of alpha or paired-chain data. In the study, 150 to 200 TCR beta chains were listed as associated with cytomegalovirus. In both the original and validation cohorts, the classifier was reported to diagnose cytomegalovirus status with high specificity and sensitivity. A further reported finding was that TCR beta sequences accurately predicted the HLA-A and HLA-B alleles for most subjects in the first cohort. In a later analysis, HLA-associated TCR beta chains showed more clonal expansion and lower generation probabilities than non-associated chains that were equally common. The presence/absence analyses assumed that sequencing depth was roughly uniform across donors, and that assumption may not be true. The authors suggested that the approach could potentially be extended to other disease states and immunological phenotypes. A few of the identified cytomegalovirus-associated TCR beta chains were confirmed in vitro to be specific for cytomegalovirus antigens. In an earlier analysis of under 600 of the donors, most TCR beta V segments were observed in productive rearrangements about 90% or about 30% of the time, broadly matching IMGT annotations. While some public TCRs were present in many individuals, most TCR sequences turned up only very rarely across donors. Linkage disequilibrium might explain the correlated functional status among segregating V segments, but an unknown experimental factor could not be excluded. The 87-base-pair reads could not distinguish some IMGT-functional V segments, including TRBV6-2 and TRBV6-3, so those segments were excluded. When HLA alleles, especially DR and DQ, strongly co-occurred, TCR associations were difficult to assign to individual alleles. Because some donors lacked HLA typing at each locus, the association tests relied only on the typed subset. An association between a missense DCLRE1C variant and V-gene and J-gene trimming of TCR beta chains was found in a later genetic analysis and replicated in an independent cohort. According to a later analysis, parvovirus B19, influenza, CMV and Epstein-Barr virus appeared linked to several top co-occurrence clusters. A group of highly shared sequence variants was considered likely to be a technical artifact of the sequencing pipeline. According to a later genetic analysis, donors in an Asian-associated ancestry cluster had fewer N-insertions in productive TCRs than the roughly 700-donor mean. Because counts were too low, seventeen rarely observed V segments, including chromosome 9 orphons, were excluded from the earlier analysis of some 590 of the donors. According to a later analysis, TCR association rates differed among HLA loci, with DRB1 alleles showing the most associated TCRs and HLA-C alleles showing the fewest. A later analysis found that most CMV-associated TCR beta chains appeared HLA-restricted, with HLA associations seemingly driven largely by CMV exposure. For the cohort, immune exposure information was limited to CMV serostatus. A later analysis associated about 17,000 TCR beta sequences with specific HLA alleles at a false discovery rate of 0.05.

Library preparation used the immunoSEQ multiplex PCR assay. The multiplex PCR relied on a mix of 60 forward primers for TCR Vbeta segments and 13 reverse primers for TCR Jbeta segments. The CDR3 region of rearranged TCR beta genes was amplified from genomic DNA with a multiplex PCR assay. The amplified TCR beta libraries were sequenced on the Illumina HiSeq System as 87-base-pair reads. As for the original processing: Across the roughly 640 repertoires, a later analysis counted some 81 million unique TCR beta chains, roughly 11 million of which were shared by at least two donors. Raw reads were error-corrected and collapsed into unique sequences by a nearest-neighbor algorithm in which closely related sequences were merged to remove PCR and sequencing errors. Alignment of CDR3 sequences to IMGT reference sequences was used to assign V, D and J gene segments. For a sequence to be retained, a match of at least six nucleotides to both a V gene segment and a J gene segment was required. A rearrangement counted as productive if the CDR3 had no stop codons and remained in frame with V and J, and every other rearrangement counted as non-productive. Following IMGT convention, CDR3 was defined as the stretch from the second conserved V-encoded cysteine to the conserved J-encoded phenylalanine. The earlier analysis of about 610 of the donors excluded sequences that lacked an unambiguous match to a single V gene segment. In an earlier analysis of some 590 of the donors, a V segment was called functional when productive rearrangements were above 56.7%, and segregating when the standard deviation between donors exceeded 5%. A statistical classification framework was built to diagnose cytomegalovirus status from the catalog of TCR beta chain sequences. A later analysis assigned V and J genes by comparing TCR nucleotide sequences with IMGT/GENE-DB human TR gene sequences. A later analysis assigned CDR3 sequences and most-parsimonious VDJ recombination scenarios with the TCRdist pipeline. In a later analysis, every TCR beta chain was defined by the combination of its CDR3 amino acid sequence and its V-gene family, and reads without a unique V-gene family were dropped. To address suspected cross-contamination and a sequencing artifact, a later analysis removed over 500 highly shared, low-generation-probability nucleotide sequences. For each public chain, a later analysis derived a clonal expansion index from normalized ranks of inferred template counts within each repertoire. Generation probabilities in a later analysis came from a VDJ recombination model fitted to out-of-frame rearrangements, and those results were checked against IGoR. In a later analysis, TCR-TCR, TCR-HLA and TCR-CMV co-occurrence was scored with hypergeometric tests, and a repertoire-size bias correction was applied to TCR pairs. In a later analysis, false discovery rates were estimated by permuting HLA or CMV assignments 20 times. In a later analysis, co-occurring TCRs were grouped with DBSCAN, and TCRdist sequence similarity was added when clustering was performed within HLA-allele-positive subsets. Repertoires with fewer than 30,000 or more than 120,000 public chains, plus five repertoires with anomalous nucleotide sharing, were excluded from co-occurrence clustering. The clones in this table, taken by TCRdb from immuneACCESS, are in-frame only. Not every clone is retained; where verified, under half of the shortfall comes from an unresolved V gene, and the cause of the rest is unknown. V, J and clone size are those of that table, while D and trimming were read from the DNA. The sample table holds about 170,000 clones, of which approximately 84% were seen once. Jointly, the top ten make up around 5% of the sample.

The cohort was made up of roughly 670 healthy bone marrow donors. At the time of sampling, every cohort member was nominally healthy, though immune exposures that went unrecorded were likely present. The donor was CMV seropositive and was included in the group of 250 to 350 seropositive cohort members. A peripheral blood sample was collected from each donor, and TCR beta sequencing was performed on peripheral blood mononuclear cells. The Qiagen DNeasy Blood Extraction Kit was used to extract genomic DNA from the blood cell samples. Inclusive of the bounding cysteine and phenylalanine, the CDR3 is 18 residues long. Of all the DNA, just the CDR3 is kept, 54 bases in frame from base 1. At the junction V is shortened by 5 bases and J by 0 bases, with 22 bases in between. According to the germline V gene, CDR1 reads SGHVS and CDR2 reads FQNEAQ.

The chain couples TRBV7-8 to TRBJ1-1; a weak D assignment points to TRBD1 (5 bases agree). The clonotype was recovered from a girl between 10 and 17 years old in good health and CMV-seropositive. The specimen sequenced was PBMCs. Here is the DNA: TGTGCCAGCAGCCACACCCTCAGGGAAGGACCGTTGAACACTGAAGCTTTCTTT. This is translated as CASSHTLREGPLNTEAFF. When the CDR3 is completed using the reference TRBV7-8 and TRBJ1-1 genes on either side, the full variable domain is GAGVSQSPRYKVAKRGQDVALRCDPISGHVSLFWYQQALGQGPEFLTYFQNEAQLDKSGLPSDRFFAERPEGSVSTLKIQRTQQEDSAVYLCASSHTLREGPLNTEAFFGQGTRLTVV.